This TCR beta chain was profiled in a study of shared clonotypes between healthy human individuals. General observations from the study: Generally, naive subsets (rather than memory subsets) showed larger estimated richness.

J gave up 6 bases and V 4 bases, and 11 bases lay outside the gene matches. Germline V gene sequence: CDR1 SGHDT, CDR2 YYEEEE. The CDR3 is 17 residues long. Data came from immunoSEQ multiplex PCR; TCRdb stores just in-frame clones and leaves some out. The repertoire includes roughly 2.5 million clones, more than 80% of them detected once, and roughly 0.14% sits in the top ten. Points on this clone: Its specificity is not known.

Sequenced: naive CD4+ T cells sorted from blood. Sample subset: CD45RA+ positively selected. V and J are TRBV5-6 and TRBJ2-2; 11 nucleotides line up with TRBD2. This clonotype originated in a young man in good health. The CDR3 bases are TGTGCCAGCAGCGGAGTCCTAGCGGGAGGATACGCCGGGGAGCTGTTTTTT. This encodes CASSGVLAGGYAGELFF.